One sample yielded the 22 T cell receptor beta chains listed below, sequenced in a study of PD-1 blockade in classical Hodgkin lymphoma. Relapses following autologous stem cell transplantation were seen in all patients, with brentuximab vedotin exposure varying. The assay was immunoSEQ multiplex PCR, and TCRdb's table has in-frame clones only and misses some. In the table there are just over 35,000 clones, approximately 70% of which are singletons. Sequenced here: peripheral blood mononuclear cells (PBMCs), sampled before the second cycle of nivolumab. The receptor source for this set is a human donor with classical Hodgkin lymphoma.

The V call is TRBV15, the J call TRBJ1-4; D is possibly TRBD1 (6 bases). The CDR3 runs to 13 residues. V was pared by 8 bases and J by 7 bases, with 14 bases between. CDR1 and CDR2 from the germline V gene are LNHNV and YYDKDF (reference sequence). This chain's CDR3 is CATGQRRSEKLFF. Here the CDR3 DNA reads TGTGCCACCGGACAGAGGCGAAGTGAAAAACTGTTTTTT.

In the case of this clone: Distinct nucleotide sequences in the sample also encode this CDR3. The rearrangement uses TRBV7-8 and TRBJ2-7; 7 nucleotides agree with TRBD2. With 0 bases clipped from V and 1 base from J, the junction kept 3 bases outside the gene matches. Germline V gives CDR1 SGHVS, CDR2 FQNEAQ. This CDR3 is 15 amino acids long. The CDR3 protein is CASSLAGGGSYEQYF. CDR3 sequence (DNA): TGTGCCAGCAGCTTAGCGGGGGGAGGGTCCTACGAGCAGTACTTC.

The CDR3 DNA reads TGTGCCAGCAGCTTGGGTGACACCTCTAATGAAAAACTGTTTTTT. It yields the protein CASSLGDTSNEKLFF. The V call is TRBV5-5, the J call TRBJ1-4; no clear D gene. V was trimmed by 0 bases and J by 3 bases, leaving 9 bases between them. In germline, CDR1 is SGHKS, CDR2 YYEKEE (reference sequence). The CDR3 length is 15 residues.

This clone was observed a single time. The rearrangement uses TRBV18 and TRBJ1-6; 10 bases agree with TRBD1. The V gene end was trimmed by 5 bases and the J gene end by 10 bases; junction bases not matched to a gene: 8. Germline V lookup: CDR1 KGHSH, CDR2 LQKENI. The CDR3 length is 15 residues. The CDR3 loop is CASSSGQGYGSPLHF. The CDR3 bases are TGTGCCAGCTCATCGGGACAGGGGTACGGGTCACCCCTCCACTTT.

CDR3 loop: CASSERGFTDTQYF. In DNA form, the CDR3 reads TGTGCCAGCAGTGAACGGGGGTTCACAGATACGCAGTATTTT. The V call is TRBV27, the J call TRBJ2-3; D is possibly TRBD2 (6 bases). The CDR3 runs to 14 residues. Germline lookup yields CDR1 MNHEY and CDR2 SMNVEV (reference sequence). The germline V and J ends were trimmed by 5 bases and 2 bases, with 11 bases remaining between them.

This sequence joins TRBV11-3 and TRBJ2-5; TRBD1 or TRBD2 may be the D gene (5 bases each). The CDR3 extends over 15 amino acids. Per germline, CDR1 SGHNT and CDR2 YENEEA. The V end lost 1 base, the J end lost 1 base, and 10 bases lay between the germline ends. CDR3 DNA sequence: TGTGCCAGCAGCTTAGGAGGGGCTCGCCAAGAGACCCAGTACTTC. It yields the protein CASSLGGARQETQYF.

Here the CDR3 reads CSVEDLGLGDEQFF. The CDR3 nucleotides read TGCAGCGTTGAAGATCTTGGTTTAGGGGATGAGCAGTTCTTC. V and J are TRBV29-1 and TRBJ2-1; D is perhaps TRBD1 (5 bases). The CDR3 is made up of 14 amino acids. Looked up from germline, CDR1 is SQVTM and CDR2 is ANQGSEA. Trimming removed 0 bases from V and 8 bases from J, with 14 bases in between.

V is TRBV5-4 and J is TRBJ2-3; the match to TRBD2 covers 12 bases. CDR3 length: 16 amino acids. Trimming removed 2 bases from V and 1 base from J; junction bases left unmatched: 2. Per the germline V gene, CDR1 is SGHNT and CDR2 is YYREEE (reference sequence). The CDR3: CASSLRTSGGTDTQYF. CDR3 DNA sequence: TGTGCCAGCAGCTTACGGACTAGCGGGGGCACAGATACGCAGTATTTT.

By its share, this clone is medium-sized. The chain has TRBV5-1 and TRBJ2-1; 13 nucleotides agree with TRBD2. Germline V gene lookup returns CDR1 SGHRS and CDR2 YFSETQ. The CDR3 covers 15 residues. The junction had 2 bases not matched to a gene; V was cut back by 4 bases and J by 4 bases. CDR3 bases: TGCGCCAGCAGCCTGACTAGCGGGGGGTACAATGAGCAGTTCTTC. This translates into CASSLTSGGYNEQFF.

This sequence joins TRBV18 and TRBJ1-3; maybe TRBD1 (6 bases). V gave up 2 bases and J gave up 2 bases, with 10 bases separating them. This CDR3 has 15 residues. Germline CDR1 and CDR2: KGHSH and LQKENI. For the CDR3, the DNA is TGTGCCAGCTCACCAGCGGGGACAACTGGAAACACCATATATTTT. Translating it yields CASSPAGTTGNTIYF.

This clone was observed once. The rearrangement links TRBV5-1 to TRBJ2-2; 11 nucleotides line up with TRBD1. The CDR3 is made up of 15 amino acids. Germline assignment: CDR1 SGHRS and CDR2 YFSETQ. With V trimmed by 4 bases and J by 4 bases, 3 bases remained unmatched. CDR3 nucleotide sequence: TGCGCCAGCAGCCGGACAGGGGGCTTCACCGGGGAGCTGTTTTTT. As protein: CASSRTGGFTGELFF.

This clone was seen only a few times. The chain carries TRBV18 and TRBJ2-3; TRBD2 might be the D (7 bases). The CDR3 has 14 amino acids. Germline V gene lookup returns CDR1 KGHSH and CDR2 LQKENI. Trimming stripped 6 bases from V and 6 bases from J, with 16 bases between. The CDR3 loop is CASSPLGGPDTQYF. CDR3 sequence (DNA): TGTGCCAGCTCCCCTTTGGGGGGGCCCGATACGCAGTATTTT.

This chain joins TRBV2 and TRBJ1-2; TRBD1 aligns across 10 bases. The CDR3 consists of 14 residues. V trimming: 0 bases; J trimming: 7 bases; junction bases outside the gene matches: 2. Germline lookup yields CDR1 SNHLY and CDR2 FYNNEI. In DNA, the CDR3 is TGTGCCAGCAGTGAAGCCCGACAGGGGGCTGGCTACACCTTC. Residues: CASSEARQGAGYTF.

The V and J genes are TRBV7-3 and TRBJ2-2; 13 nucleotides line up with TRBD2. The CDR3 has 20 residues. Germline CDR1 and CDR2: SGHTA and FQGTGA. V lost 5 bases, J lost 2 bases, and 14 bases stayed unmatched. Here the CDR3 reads CASSKPGLAGSTRNTGELFF. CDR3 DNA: TGTGCCAGCAGCAAGCCGGGACTAGCGGGATCGACGCGTAACACCGGGGAGCTGTTTTTT.

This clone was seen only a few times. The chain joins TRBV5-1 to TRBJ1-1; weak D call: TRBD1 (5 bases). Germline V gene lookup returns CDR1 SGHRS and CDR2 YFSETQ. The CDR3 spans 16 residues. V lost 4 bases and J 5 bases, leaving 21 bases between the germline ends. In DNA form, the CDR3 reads TGCGCCAGCAGCCATCTCGCATACGGATCAGGGACTGAAGCTTTCTTT. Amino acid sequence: CASSHLAYGSGTEAFF.

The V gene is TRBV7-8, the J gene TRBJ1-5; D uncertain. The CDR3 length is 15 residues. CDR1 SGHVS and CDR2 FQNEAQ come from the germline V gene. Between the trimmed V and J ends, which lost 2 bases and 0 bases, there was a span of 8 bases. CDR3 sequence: CASSLSWISNQPQHF. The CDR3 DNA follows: TGTGCCAGCAGCTTATCCTGGATTAGCAATCAGCCCCAGCATTTT. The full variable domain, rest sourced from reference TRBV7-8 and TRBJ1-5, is GAGVSQSPRYKVAKRGQDVALRCDPISGHVSLFWYQQALGQGPEFLTYFQNEAQLDKSGLPSDRFFAERPEGSVSTLKIQRTQQEDSAVYLCASSLSWISNQPQHFGDGTRLSIL.

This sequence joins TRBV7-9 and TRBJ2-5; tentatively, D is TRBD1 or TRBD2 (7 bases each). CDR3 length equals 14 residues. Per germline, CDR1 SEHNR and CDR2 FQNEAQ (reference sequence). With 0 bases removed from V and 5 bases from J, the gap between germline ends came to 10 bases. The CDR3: CASSLAGGGETQYF. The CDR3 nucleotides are TGTGCCAGCAGCTTAGCGGGAGGGGGCGAGACCCAGTACTTC.

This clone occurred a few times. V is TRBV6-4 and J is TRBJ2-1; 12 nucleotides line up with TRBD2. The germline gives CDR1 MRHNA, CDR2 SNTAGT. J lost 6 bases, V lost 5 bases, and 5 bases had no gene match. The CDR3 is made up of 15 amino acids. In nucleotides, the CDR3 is TGTGCCAGCAGTAGCCTAGCGGGAGGGAGCAATGAGCAGTTCTTC. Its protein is CASSSLAGGSNEQFF.

The CDR3 region is CASSLVISGRGEQFF. DNA for the CDR3: TGTGCCAGCAGCTTAGTGATTAGCGGGAGGGGTGAGCAGTTCTTC. The V call is TRBV7-2, the J call TRBJ2-1; 11 bases agree with TRBD2. The CDR3 length is 15 residues. With V trimmed by 1 base and J by 9 bases, 5 bases remained unmatched. Germline V CDR1 and CDR2: SGHTA, FQGNSA.

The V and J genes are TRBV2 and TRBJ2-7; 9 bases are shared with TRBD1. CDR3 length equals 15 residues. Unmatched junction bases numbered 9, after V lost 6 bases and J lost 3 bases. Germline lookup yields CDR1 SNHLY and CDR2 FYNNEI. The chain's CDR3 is CASSAGQGSVYEQYF. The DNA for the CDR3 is TGTGCCAGCAGCGCTGGACAGGGGAGCGTCTACGAGCAGTACTTC.

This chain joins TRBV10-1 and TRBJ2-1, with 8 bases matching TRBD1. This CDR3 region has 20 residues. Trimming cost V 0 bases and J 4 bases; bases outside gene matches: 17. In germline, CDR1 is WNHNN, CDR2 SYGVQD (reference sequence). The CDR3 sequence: CASSESPPSGQGEEYNEQFF. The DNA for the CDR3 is TGCGCCAGCAGTGAGTCGCCTCCTTCTGGACAGGGAGAGGAGTACAATGAGCAGTTCTTC.

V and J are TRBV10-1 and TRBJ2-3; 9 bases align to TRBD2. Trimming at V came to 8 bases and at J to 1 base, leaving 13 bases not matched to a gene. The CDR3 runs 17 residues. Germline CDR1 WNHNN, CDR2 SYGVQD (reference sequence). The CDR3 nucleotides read TGCGCCAGCGGGCAAGCGGGGGGCTACAGTGGCACAGATACGCAGTATTTT. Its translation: CASGQAGGYSGTDTQYF.